These 16 T cell receptor beta chains came from one sample sequenced in a study of blood T cell repertoires in COVID-19. Assay: immunoSEQ multiplex PCR; the TCRdb copy retains only in-frame clones and omits some. The sample holds about 310,000 clones, roughly nine tenths seen once. The sequencing input was PBMCs or T cells enriched from blood (not recorded which). The receptors stem from a woman aged 25 to 39 who had recovered from COVID-19.

This clone occurred once. The chain carries TRBV30 and TRBJ1-2; D ambiguous. V was shortened by 3 bases and J by 0 bases, with 11 bases between the two germline ends. Germline V lookup: CDR1 GTSNPN, CDR2 SVGIG (reference sequence). CDR3 length: 14 amino acids. DNA for the CDR3: TGTGCCTGGAGAGGGAGGGTAGCTAACTATGGCTACACCTTC. It yields the protein CAWRGRVANYGYTF.

The DNA of the CDR3 is TGTGCCAGCGGGGGGGACAGGGGTAATGGAAACACCATATATTTT. Protein sequence: CASGGDRGNGNTIYF. This sequence joins TRBV6-6 and TRBJ1-3; 10 bases are shared with TRBD1. The CDR3 consists of 15 residues. V gave up 8 bases and J gave up 3 bases; unmatched junction bases: 7. Per germline, CDR1 MNHNY and CDR2 SVGAGI (reference sequence).

This clone was seen a single time. This chain connects TRBV2 to TRBJ1-5; perhaps TRBD1 as D (5 bases). The CDR3 runs to 13 residues. V dropped 3 bases and J dropped 16 bases, with 19 bases sitting between them. CDR1 and CDR2 from the germline V gene are SNHLY and FYNNEI. CDR3 sequence reads: CASSDWGVLDKHF. Here the CDR3 DNA reads TGTGCCAGCAGTGATTGGGGGGTCTTAGACAAACATTTT.

The genes are TRBV30 and TRBJ1-4; D is perhaps TRBD1 (6 bases). The V gene's germline CDR1 is GTSNPN and CDR2 SVGIG (reference sequence). Deletions cut 5 bases from V and 4 bases from J, with 11 bases between. The CDR3 runs to 13 residues. Written as DNA, the CDR3 is TGTGCCTGGGGATGGACAGATAATGAAAAACTGTTTTTT. Its protein product is CAWGWTDNEKLFF.

The rearrangement links TRBV5-1 to TRBJ2-1; TRBD1 matches 7 bases. The junction had 7 bases not matched to a gene; V was cut back by 3 bases and J by 4 bases. CDR1 and CDR2 from the germline V gene are SGHRS and YFSETQ. CDR3 length: 15 amino acids. CDR3: CASSSGTALYNEQFF. CDR3 in DNA: TGCGCCAGCAGCTCCGGGACAGCCCTGTACAATGAGCAGTTCTTC.

The chain combines TRBV7-9 with TRBJ1-2; 7 bases line up with TRBD1. Germline trimming cut 2 bases from V and 5 bases from J; bases unmatched to any gene: 5. CDR1 and CDR2 from the germline V gene are SEHNR and FQNEAQ (reference sequence). CDR3 length: 14 amino acids. CDR3 protein: CASSLRQGGYGYTF. The CDR3 DNA reads as TGTGCCAGCAGCTTAAGACAGGGAGGATATGGCTACACCTTC.

The chain couples TRBV5-6 to TRBJ1-5, with D tentatively TRBD1 (5 bases). V was pared by 1 base and J by 7 bases, with 9 bases between. This CDR3 spans 13 amino acids. The germline V gene encodes CDR1 SGHDT and CDR2 YYEEEE. This CDR3 reads CASSLTGGQPQHF. Here the CDR3 DNA reads TGTGCCAGCAGCTTGACCGGGGGGCAGCCCCAGCATTTT.

V and J are TRBV19 and TRBJ2-3; no definite D call. The V gene's germline CDR1 is LNHDA and CDR2 SQIVND (reference sequence). V was pared by 5 bases and J by 3 bases, with 18 bases between. This CDR3 is built from 16 residues. Here the CDR3 DNA reads TGTGCCAGTAGTCCCGGTCGAGAAGTTAGTACAGATACGCAGTATTTT. As protein: CASSPGREVSTDTQYF.

With respect to this clone: A clone one base away is much larger, so this may be a read error. This chain uses TRBV7-8 with TRBJ2-7; 9 bases match TRBD1. Trimming cost V 3 bases and J 4 bases; bases outside gene matches: 1. The CDR3 has 13 amino acids. Germline V gene sequence: CDR1 SGHVS, CDR2 FQNEAQ. The chain's CDR3 is CASSFGQGYEQYF. The CDR3 coding sequence is TGTGCCAGCAGCTTCGGACAGGGGTACGAGCAGTACTTC.

The table lists this clone with a few counts. The CDR3 is CASSPSRDSGFGYTF. The CDR3 DNA reads TGTGCCAGCAGCCCCTCGCGAGACAGCGGGTTCGGCTACACCTTC. The chain uses TRBV14 and TRBJ1-2; perhaps TRBD1 as D (5 bases). CDR1 SGHDN and CDR2 FVKESK come from the germline V gene. CDR3 length equals 15 residues. Trimming cost V 4 bases and J 8 bases, with 20 bases left between them.

A single count supports this clone. V is TRBV2 and J is TRBJ1-2; D not certain. From germline, CDR1 is SNHLY and CDR2 FYNNEI. Between the trimmed V and J ends, which lost 4 bases and 0 bases, there was a span of 12 bases. The CDR3 loop spans 15 amino acids. The chain's CDR3 is CASSGARPSNYGYTF. The CDR3 nucleotides read TGTGCCAGCAGTGGGGCGCGACCGTCTAACTATGGCTACACCTTC. The entire variable domain, with the rest obtained from reference TRBV2 and TRBJ1-2, is as follows: EPEVTQTPSHQVTQMGQEVILRCVPISNHLYFYWYRQILGQKVEFLVSFYNNEISEKSEIFDDQFSVERPDGSNFTLKIRSTKLEDSAMYFCASSGARPSNYGYTFGSGTRLTVV.

The chain is built from TRBV7-9 and TRBJ1-1; 8 nucleotides align to TRBD1. The CDR3 consists of 15 residues. CDR1 is SEHNR and CDR2 is FQNEAQ in the germline V gene (reference sequence). The ends lost 6 bases at V and 5 bases at J; junction bases unmatched: 11. In DNA, the CDR3 is TGTGCCAGCAGGCGCGGTGGACAGGGCAGAACTGAAGCTTTCTTT. This translates into CASRRGGQGRTEAFF.

The V gene is TRBV6-2 or TRBV6-3, the J gene TRBJ2-7, with 10 bases matching TRBD2. The length of the CDR3 is 15 residues. The V and J ends lost 5 bases and 6 bases, in that order; junction bases with no gene match: 10. CDR1 is MNHEY and CDR2 is SVGEGT in the germline V gene. The CDR3 loop is CASSPRLAGDGEQYF. The DNA for the CDR3 is TGTGCCAGCAGTCCCCGACTAGCGGGCGACGGCGAGCAGTACTTC.

The chain joins TRBV6-5 to TRBJ1-1; TRBD1 might be the D (6 bases). V was shortened by 4 bases and J by 5 bases, with 14 bases between the two germline ends. Germline CDR1 and CDR2: MNHEY and SVGAGI. The CDR3 length is 14 residues. This chain's CDR3 is CASSSSQGATEAFF. The CDR3 region has the DNA TGTGCCAGCAGTTCATCACAGGGCGCAACTGAAGCTTTCTTT.

This sequence joins TRBV2 and TRBJ2-3; 9 nucleotides line up with TRBD2. Germline CDR1 and CDR2: SNHLY and FYNNEI. CDR3 size: 20 residues. The V and J ends lost 8 bases and 4 bases, in that order; junction bases with no gene match: 25. The CDR3 sequence is CASGSLDGGIAGGPADTQYF. CDR3 bases: TGTGCCAGCGGTTCTCTAGATGGGGGGATCGCGGGAGGGCCAGCAGATACGCAGTATTTT.

This clone was found once. This rearrangement joins TRBV5-1 to TRBJ2-5; the match to TRBD1 covers 8 bases. Trimming at V came to 2 bases and at J to 3 bases, leaving 9 bases not matched to a gene. This CDR3 comprises 16 residues. Germline V gene data show CDR1 as SGHRS and CDR2 as YFSETQ. CDR3 coding DNA: TGCGCCAGCAGCTTTTACAGGGGGGAAGGGGAAGAGACCCAGTACTTC. Translating gives CASSFYRGEGEETQYF.